Listed below are T cell receptor beta chains from one sample, sequenced in a study of immune evolution from preneoplasia to lung adenocarcinoma. Some clones are missing from TCRdb's copy, which holds only in-frame ones; the method was immunoSEQ multiplex PCR. The repertoire holds about 41,000 clones, with 70% to 85% as singletons. The sequenced sample was FFPE invasive lung adenocarcinoma tissue. The receptors shown here come from a person in their sixties with lung adenocarcinoma. Both conserved end residues are part of each CDR3. Fields, in order: clone size, V gene, J gene, D gene, CDR3 DNA, CDR3 protein. D genes are given only for firm matches. The size of a clone is reported for some rows only, either as once, few or many, or as a class for expanded clones.

NA	TRBV14	TRBJ1-1	NA	TGTGCCAGCAGCCAAGACTTGAACACTGAAGCTTTCTTT	CASSQDLNTEAFF
NA	TRBV11-2	TRBJ2-7	NA	TGTGCCAGCAGCTTTCGTCAGGCCGCCTACGAGCAGTACTTC	CASSFRQAAYEQYF
NA	TRBV7-2	TRBJ1-2	TRBD1	TGTGCCAGCAGCTTCGACAGGGGTCGAGGCTACACCTTC	CASSFDRGRGYTF
NA	TRBV5-8	TRBJ2-7	NA	TGTGCCAGCAGCTTGGGGGGCAGATCCTACGAGCAGTACTTC	CASSLGGRSYEQYF
NA	TRBV7-8	TRBJ2-7	TRBD1	TGTGCCAGCAGCAAGGGACAGGGCTACTCCTACGAGCAGTACTTC	CASSKGQGYSYEQYF
NA	TRBV19	TRBJ2-3	NA	TGTGCCAGTAGTATCAACAGCGGGAGCACAGATACGCAGTATTTT	CASSINSGSTDTQYF
NA	TRBV7-8	TRBJ2-3	NA	TGTGCCAGCAGCTTAGCGTGGGGCGGGATGGGCGCAGATACGCAGTATTTT	CASSLAWGGMGADTQYF
once	TRBV5-1	TRBJ1-4	TRBD1	TGCGCCAGCAGCATAAGACAGGGAGGCGAAAAACTGTTTTTT	CASSIRQGGEKLFF
NA	TRBV18	TRBJ1-2	TRBD1	TGTGCCAGCTCACGGGGCCACGGACAGGGGGCAGAAGGCTACACCTTC	CASSRGHGQGAEGYTF
NA	TRBV5-1	TRBJ2-3	NA	TGCGCCAGCAGACAGGCCTTCACAGATACGCAGTATTTT	CASRQAFTDTQYF
NA	TRBV11-2	TRBJ2-1	NA	TGTGCCAGCAGCTTAAATCACGGTGAGCAGTTCTTC	CASSLNHGEQFF
NA	TRBV18	TRBJ2-1	NA	TGTGCCAGCTCACCACCGATAACTAGGACCTACAATGAGCAGTTCTTC	CASSPPITRTYNEQFF
few	TRBV6-1	TRBJ2-1	NA	TGTGCCAGCGGGGATTACAATGAGCAGTTCTTC	CASGDYNEQFF
NA	TRBV9	TRBJ2-1	TRBD2	TGTGCCAGCAGCCCCCGTGGGGACTACGGGTACAATGAGCAGTTCTTC	CASSPRGDYGYNEQFF
NA	TRBV28	TRBJ1-5	NA	TGTGCCAGCAGTTTCCGGGGAAATTACAATCAGCCCCAGCATTTT	CASSFRGNYNQPQHF
NA	TRBV19	TRBJ1-4	NA	TGTGCCACCGCGGGGCAGAGGAATGAAAAACTGTTTTTT	CATAGQRNEKLFF
NA	TRBV12-5	TRBJ2-1	TRBD1	TGTGCTAGTGGTTCCGGACAGGGGATCTCAAATGAGCAGTTCTTC	CASGSGQGISNEQFF
NA	TRBV15	TRBJ2-1	TRBD2	TGTGCCACCAGCAGAGGACTAGCGGGACGAGACAATGAGCAGTTCTTC	CATSRGLAGRDNEQFF
NA	TRBV5-6	TRBJ1-2	NA	TGTGCCAGCAGCTTGGGACGGAACTATGGCTACACCTTC	CASSLGRNYGYTF